The sample holds a few counts of the clone carrying this T cell receptor beta chain. Its antigen remains unknown. Germline V gene sequence: CDR1 SEHNR, CDR2 FQNEAQ (reference sequence). Trimming removed 5 bases from V and 9 bases from J; junction bases left unmatched: 13. The CDR3 is 15 amino acids. The sample is drawn from a study of regulatory T cells in long-lasting Graves disease. Study context: Persistent Graves' disease meant over 5 years of antithyroid drugs with positive TSH receptor antibodies.

General study findings and limits: Patients with persistent disease showed a bias toward TRBV28, TRBJ1-2 and TRBJ2-5.

Specified time point: persistent/refractory GD, antithyroid drugs over 5 years with positive TRAb. PBMC-extracted RNA yielded the TCR library. Graves' disease diagnoses used American Thyroid Association guidelines. Combining iRepertoire HTBI primers with Arm-PCR of CDR3 regions, the authors built TCR beta libraries. In TCRdb, the multiplex PCR reads were re-called with MiXCR into one record per CDR3 protein. Seen here are approximately 400,000 distinct CDR3 sequences, about 23% observed once, and the top ten hold less than 30%. This receptor was taken from a woman aged 40 to 49 with Graves disease. This rearrangement joins TRBV7-9 to TRBJ2-1, with TRBD2 matching over 7 bases. The sequenced sample was peripheral blood mononuclear cells (PBMCs), obtained when the disease was refractory, from a patient treated with antithyroid drugs. The CDR3 spells CASSRPGLPHAEQFF. CDR3 coding DNA: TGTGCCAGCAGCCGACCGGGACTACCGCACGCTGAGCAGTTCTTC.